One sample yielded the 27 T cell receptor beta chains listed below, sequenced in a study of blood T cells in healthy people across ages. A second PCR of roughly 7 to 11 cycles used a sample-barcoded 5' primer and a J-beta primer mix. MiXCR was run by TCRdb on the 5' RACE reads, yielding one entry per CDR3 protein. Of over 1,500,000 distinct CDR3 sequences listed, 30% to 40% are singletons. Sequencing was performed on blood. Receptors originate from a human donor in good health.

The chain is built from TRBV29-1 and TRBJ2-1; D may be TRBD2 (5 bases). The CDR3 contains 13 residues. V shed 6 bases and J shed 2 bases, with 11 bases lying between them. Germline V gives CDR1 SQVTM, CDR2 ANQGSEA. The CDR3 is CSVKDGTYNEQFF. CDR3 DNA sequence: TGCAGCGTCAAGGACGGGACCTACAATGAGCAGTTCTTC.

This chain uses TRBV4-1 with TRBJ2-7; 11 bases match TRBD2. Trimming at V came to 2 bases and at J to 3 bases, leaving 12 bases not matched to a gene. Germline CDR1 is MGHRA and CDR2 is YSYEKL. This CDR3 comprises 18 residues. The DNA for the CDR3 is TGCGCCAGCAGCCAAAGACTAGCGGGGACCCTGGTTGACTACGAGCAGTACTTC. As protein: CASSQRLAGTLVDYEQYF.

The J gene is TRBJ1-2, the V gene TRBV20-1; D possibly corresponds to TRBD1 (5 bases). The CDR3 totals 12 residues. Trimming stripped 5 bases from V and 5 bases from J, with 12 bases between. Germline CDR1 reads DFQATT; CDR2 reads SNEGSKA (reference sequence). The CDR3 is CSAAVGGYGYTF. CDR3 nucleotides: TGCAGTGCTGCCGTCGGGGGTTATGGCTACACCTTC.

With respect to this clonotype: One end of the junction fails to match germline, which may point to a read error. The V gene is TRBV7-9, the J gene TRBJ2-7, with TRBD2 matching over 14 bases. The germline gives CDR1 SEHNR, CDR2 FQNEAQ (reference sequence). This CDR3 is built from 16 residues. This chain's CDR3 is CASSSTTSGGAYKQYF. The CDR3 DNA reads TGTGCCAGCAGCTCCACGACTAGCGGGGGGGCCTACAAGCAGTACTTC.

The chain recombines TRBV4-3 with TRBJ1-2; D is unresolved. V lost 0 bases to trimming and J lost 5 bases, with 16 bases between them. The CDR3 is made up of 16 amino acids. Germline values: CDR1 LGHNA, CDR2 YSLEER. The CDR3 loop reads CASSQEECPTGYGYTF. The CDR3 DNA follows: TGCGCCAGCAGCCAAGAGGAATGCCCTACGGGGTATGGCTACACCTTC.

The chain combines TRBV6-5 with TRBJ2-5; 10 bases fit TRBD2. The end of the DNA is better explained by TRBJ2-7, so the J call may be wrong. Germline CDR1 and CDR2: MNHEY and SVGAGI. The CDR3 is 12 amino acids. CDR3 amino acids: CASGTSVGEQYF. In nucleotides, the CDR3 is TGTGCCAGCGGGACTAGCGTAGGCGAGCAGTACTTC.

The sample holds a few counts of this clonotype. V and J are TRBV7-2 and TRBJ2-7; 7 bases are a match to TRBD1. Germline V gives CDR1 SGHTA, CDR2 FQGNSA. The CDR3 spans 14 residues. The junction had 7 bases not matched to a gene; V was cut back by 5 bases and J by 3 bases. CDR3 loop: CASSHEGQIYEQYF. The CDR3 bases are TGTGCCAGCAGCCACGAGGGACAGATCTACGAGCAGTACTTC.

This clonotype occurred once. The chain has TRBV6-2 or TRBV6-3 and TRBJ1-5; TRBD1 is a possible D gene (5 bases). This CDR3 has 18 amino acids. Trimming left V 8 bases short and J 4 bases short, with 27 bases between. Germline loops: CDR1 MNHEY, CDR2 SVGEGT. CDR3 protein: CASGPPIGRERGNQPQHF. The CDR3 nucleotides are TGTGCCAGCGGCCCACCCATTGGACGGGAAAGGGGTAATCAGCCCCAGCATTTT.

A word on this clonotype: At one of its ends the junction is not consistent with the germline gene, which may arise from a read error. The chain uses TRBV10-3 and TRBJ1-4, with D tentatively TRBD1 (5 bases). The germline CDR1 and CDR2 sequences are ENHRY and SYGVKD. CDR3 length equals 14 residues. The CDR3 here is CAISAGATNEKRFF. CDR3 nucleotide sequence: TGTGCCATCAGTGCTGGGGCAACTAATGAAAAACGGTTTTTT.

The sample holds a few counts of this clonotype. The chain is built from TRBV7-6 and TRBJ2-7; D is possibly TRBD1 (5 bases). The V end lost 3 bases, the J end lost 9 bases, and 15 bases lay between the germline ends. This CDR3 region has 13 residues. Germline CDR1 reads SGHVS; CDR2 reads FNYEAQ. CDR3 in amino acids: CASSLSDPQGQYF. CDR3 in DNA: TGTGCCAGCAGCTTGTCCGATCCCCAGGGGCAGTACTTC.

V is TRBV27 and J is TRBJ2-2; weak D call: TRBD2 (6 bases). V was cut by 3 bases and J by 7 bases, with 15 bases left in between. Germline V gene data show CDR1 as MNHEY and CDR2 as SMNVEV (reference sequence). The CDR3 loop spans 15 amino acids. Here the CDR3 reads CASSFSTGGIGELFF. Here the CDR3 DNA reads TGTGCCAGCAGTTTCTCAACCGGGGGAATCGGGGAGCTGTTTTTT.

V is TRBV20-1 and J is TRBJ2-5; the match to TRBD1 covers 9 bases. Trimming cost V 5 bases and J 7 bases; bases outside gene matches: 5. Germline lookup yields CDR1 DFQATT and CDR2 SNEGSKA (reference sequence). CDR3 length: 12 residues. For the CDR3, the DNA is TGCAGTGCTGACAGGGGGGCGGCGACCCAGTACTTC. Translating gives CSADRGAATQYF.

This clonotype was detected once. V is TRBV7-8 and J is TRBJ1-4; 8 nucleotides align to TRBD1. Germline lookup yields CDR1 SGHVS and CDR2 FQNEAQ. CDR3 length equals 15 residues. Germline trimming cut 5 bases from V and 8 bases from J; bases unmatched to any gene: 10. The CDR3 region is CASSRRTGLNEKLFF. DNA of the CDR3: TGTGCCAGCAGCCGCCGGACAGGGCTTAACGAAAAACTGTTTTTT.

A few counts support this clonotype. This chain links TRBV10-3 with TRBJ2-1, with D uncertain. This CDR3 is 14 amino acids long. Germline CDR1 and CDR2: ENHRY and SYGVKD. Trimming left V 2 bases short and J 3 bases short, with 8 bases between. CDR3 nucleotides: TGTGCCATCAGTGAGGGGCAGGACTACAATGAGCAGTTCTTC. This gives the protein CAISEGQDYNEQFF.

The V gene is TRBV27, the J gene TRBJ1-1; unclear D gene. Looked up from germline, CDR1 is MNHEY and CDR2 is SMNVEV (reference sequence). V was trimmed by 6 bases and J by 2 bases, leaving 13 bases between them. This CDR3 region has 14 residues. CDR3 nucleotides: TGTGCCAGCAGCGCCGGGAGCCCTAACACTGAAGCTTTCTTT. Translating gives CASSAGSPNTEAFF.

This chain links TRBV7-3 with TRBJ2-1; maybe TRBD1 (5 bases). Germline-derived CDR1 and CDR2 are SGHTA and FQGTGA. Between the trimmed V and J ends, which lost 2 bases and 9 bases, there was a span of 11 bases. The CDR3 covers 13 residues. CDR3 region: CASSLDRSGEQFF. CDR3 DNA sequence: TGTGCCAGCAGCTTAGACAGATCCGGTGAGCAGTTCTTC.

This clonotype was detected only a few times. The chain carries TRBV4-1 and TRBJ1-6; no firm D call. This CDR3 is built from 14 residues. The germline V gene encodes CDR1 MGHRA and CDR2 YSYEKL. Trimming took off 4 bases at V and 7 bases at J, with 11 bases between the two ends. In nucleotides, the CDR3 is TGCGCCAGCAGCCCTCGGACCGTAAATTCACCCCTCCACTTT. It yields the protein CASSPRTVNSPLHF.

V gene TRBV12-3 or TRBV12-4 combines with J gene TRBJ1-2; TRBD1 aligns across 12 bases. This CDR3 is built from 16 residues. After removal of 8 bases from V and 4 bases from J, the junction contained 11 bases not matched to a gene. CDR3 loop: CASAPGQGAVGYGYTF. The CDR3 coding sequence is TGTGCCAGCGCGCCGGGACAGGGGGCTGTTGGCTATGGCTACACCTTC.

This clonotype was observed a handful of times. V is TRBV28 and J is TRBJ1-2; possibly TRBD1 for D (6 bases). The V end lost 5 bases, the J end lost 8 bases, and 12 bases lay between the germline ends. From germline, CDR1 is MDHEN and CDR2 SYDVKM. This CDR3 contains 12 residues. CDR3 bases: TGTGCCAGCAGTGAAACAGGGACCGGCTACACCTTC. Protein sequence: CASSETGTGYTF.

The chain joins TRBV20-1 to TRBJ2-4; 7 positions agree with TRBD1. Judging by the DNA end, TRBJ2-7 fits better; the J call may be wrong. The CDR3 runs 14 residues. Germline V lookup: CDR1 DFQATT, CDR2 SNEGSKA (reference sequence). The chain's CDR3 is CSASRDSATYEQYF. In nucleotides, the CDR3 is TGCAGTGCTAGCCGGGACAGCGCGACCTACGAGCAGTACTTC.

This sequence joins TRBV28 and TRBJ1-3; D not resolved. Germline V gene sequence: CDR1 MDHEN, CDR2 SYDVKM. CDR3 length: 15 amino acids. Trimming cost V 4 bases and J 4 bases, with 14 bases left between them. The CDR3 here is CASSSPSLAGNTIYF. CDR3 coding DNA: TGTGCCAGCAGTTCCCCCTCGTTGGCCGGAAACACCATATATTTT.

This clonotype was counted only a few times. This rearrangement joins TRBV27 to TRBJ1-2; 8 bases match TRBD1. Germline V CDR1 and CDR2: MNHEY, SMNVEV (reference sequence). The CDR3 has 17 amino acids. V trimming: 0 bases; J trimming: 5 bases; junction bases outside the gene matches: 11. The CDR3 protein is CASSLSYTTGGAYGYTF. The CDR3 DNA reads as TGTGCCAGCAGTTTATCATACACTACAGGGGGAGCGTATGGCTACACCTTC.

In regard to this clonotype: The germline gene is not matched at one end of the junction; a read error may be the cause. The gene calls are TRBV5-1 and TRBJ1-1, with no clear D. Germline values: CDR1 SGHRS, CDR2 YFSETQ. The CDR3 runs to 13 residues. CDR3 nucleotides: TGCGCCAGCAGCTTGGAACTAGACACTGGAGCTTTCTTT. It encodes CASSLELDTGAFF. Full variable domain (rest looked up from reference TRBV5-1 and TRBJ1-1): KAGVTQTPRYLIKTRGQQVTLSCSPISGHRSVSWYQQTPGQGLQFLFEYFSETQRNKGNFPGRFSGRQFSNSRSEMNVSTLELGDSALYLCASSLELDTGAFFGQGTRLTVV.

This clonotype showed up just a few times. This sequence joins TRBV7-2 and TRBJ2-7; 14 bases agree with TRBD2. The V and J ends lost 7 bases and 7 bases, in that order; junction bases with no gene match: 9. The CDR3 covers 15 residues. Germline V CDR1 and CDR2: SGHTA, FQGNSA. The CDR3 reads CASNPGLAGGGEQYF. Here the CDR3 DNA reads TGTGCCAGCAATCCAGGACTAGCGGGGGGTGGGGAGCAGTACTTC.

The chain joins TRBV6-2 or TRBV6-3 to TRBJ1-1, with unresolved D. CDR1 is MNHEY, CDR2 SVGEGT, per germline. Trimming took 3 bases from V and 4 from J, leaving 9 bases between them. This CDR3 is built from 13 residues. The CDR3 DNA follows: TGTGCCAGCAGTTATACGGAATTCACTGAAGCTTTCTTT. This translates into CASSYTEFTEAFF.

At least ten counts were recorded for this clonotype. Here the CDR3 reads CSVRTGGNQPQHF. CDR3 coding DNA: TGCAGCGTGCGGACAGGGGGAAATCAGCCCCAGCATTTT. The chain joins TRBV29-1 to TRBJ1-5, with 10 positions matching TRBD1. Losses at the gene ends were 6 bases for V and 4 bases for J; bases not matched to a gene: 3. This CDR3 comprises 13 residues. Germline V gene lookup returns CDR1 SQVTM and CDR2 ANQGSEA.

This clonotype was seen more than once but under ten times. V is TRBV12-3 or TRBV12-4 and J is TRBJ1-2; D is ambiguous. The CDR3 has 15 amino acids. Trimming cost V 2 bases and J 8 bases, with 18 bases left between them. CDR3 sequence (DNA): TGTGCCAGCAGTTTAAGCGAAGTCCGACGAGCGGGCTACACCTTC. Amino acids: CASSLSEVRRAGYTF.